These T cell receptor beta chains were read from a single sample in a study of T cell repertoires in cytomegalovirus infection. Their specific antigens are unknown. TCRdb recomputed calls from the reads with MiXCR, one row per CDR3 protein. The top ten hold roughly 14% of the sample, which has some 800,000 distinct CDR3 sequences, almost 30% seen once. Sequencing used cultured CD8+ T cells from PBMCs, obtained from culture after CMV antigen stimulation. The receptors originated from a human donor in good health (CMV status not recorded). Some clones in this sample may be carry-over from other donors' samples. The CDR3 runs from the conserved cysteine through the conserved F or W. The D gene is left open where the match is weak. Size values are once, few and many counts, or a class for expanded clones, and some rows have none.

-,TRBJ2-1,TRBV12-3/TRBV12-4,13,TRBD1,TGTGCCAGCACTCGGACAGGTCCAAATGAGCAGTTCTTC,CASTRTGPNEQFF
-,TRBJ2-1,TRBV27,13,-,TGTGCCAGCAGTTGGGACGGGAACAATGAGCAGTTCTTC,CASSWDGNNEQFF
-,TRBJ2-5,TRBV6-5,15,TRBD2,TGTGCCAGCACCCGGGGGGGGGGCCGTAAAGAGACCCAGTACTTC,CASTRGGGRKETQYF
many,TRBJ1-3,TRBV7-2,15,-,TGTGCCAGCAGCTTAGGTGTCGGCGGCGGAAACACCATATATTTT,CASSLGVGGGNTIYF
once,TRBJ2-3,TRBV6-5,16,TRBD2,TGTGCCAGCAGTTACCTGGCTAGCGGGGGCACAGATACGCAGTATTTT,CASSYLASGGTDTQYF
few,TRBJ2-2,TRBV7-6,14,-,TGTGCCAGCAGTTCTCACGGACTTACCGGGGAGCTGTTTTTT,CASSSHGLTGELFF
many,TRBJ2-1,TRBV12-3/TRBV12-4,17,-,TGTGCCAGCAGTTCACGACAGGGGAGGGTCTCCTACAATGAGCAGTTCTTC,CASSSRQGRVSYNEQFF
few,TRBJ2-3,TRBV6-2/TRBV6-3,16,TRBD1,TGTGCCAGCATCTACGGAGGGGACAGGGAGGTGGATACGCAGTATTTT,CASIYGGDREVDTQYF
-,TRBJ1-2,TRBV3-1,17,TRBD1,TGTGCCAGCAGCCAAACAATCGGGGACAGTACCAACTATGGCTACACCTTC,CASSQTIGDSTNYGYTF
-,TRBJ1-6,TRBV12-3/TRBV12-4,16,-,TGTGCCAGCAGTCAGAGAGGGGGCTCCTATAATTCACCCCTCCACTTT,CASSQRGGSYNSPLHF
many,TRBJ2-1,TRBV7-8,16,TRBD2,TGTGCCAGCAGCCCTTCCGGGACTAGCGATTACAATGAGCAGTTCTTC,CASSPSGTSDYNEQFF
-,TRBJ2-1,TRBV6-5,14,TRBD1,TGTGCCAGCAGCCGGGGACAGGGCCGCAATGAGCAGTTCTTC,CASSRGQGRNEQFF
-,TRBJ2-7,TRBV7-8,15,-,TGTGCCAGCAGCTTAGGCCGCAGCGATCCCTACGAGCAGTACTTC,CASSLGRSDPYEQYF
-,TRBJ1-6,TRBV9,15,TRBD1,TGTGCCAGCAGCGTAGATGTCAGGGGGGGTTCACCCCTCCACTTT,CASSVDVRGGSPLHF
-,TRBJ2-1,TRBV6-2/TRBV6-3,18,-,TGTGCCAGCAGTTACTCGATCCCTCGGGATAGCTCCTACAATGAGCAGTTCTTC,CASSYSIPRDSSYNEQFF
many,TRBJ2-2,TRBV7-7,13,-,TGTGCTAGCAGCTTATCGACCACCGGGGAGCTGTTTTTT,CASSLSTTGELFF
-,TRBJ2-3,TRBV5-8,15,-,TGTGCCAGCAGCTTGGTTCTGGCGGTTACGGGTACGCAGTATTTT,CASSLVLAVTGTQYF
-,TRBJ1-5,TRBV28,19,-,TGTGCCAGCAGTTTCCTGTATTTGGGGGAAGTAGGTGGCAATCAGCCCCAGCATTTT,CASSFLYLGEVGGNQPQHF
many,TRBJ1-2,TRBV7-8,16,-,TGTGCCAGCAGCTTAGAGAAACAGGGAATAGACTATGGCTACACCTTC,CASSLEKQGIDYGYTF
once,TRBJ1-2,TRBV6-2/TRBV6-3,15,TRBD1,TGTGCCAGCAGGGACAGGGGCTTAAACGTCTATGGCTACACCTTC,CASRDRGLNVYGYTF
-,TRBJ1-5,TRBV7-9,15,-,TGTGCCAGCAGCCCACCCCGCAGGGGCAAGGAGCCCCAGCATTTT,CASSPPRRGKEPQHF
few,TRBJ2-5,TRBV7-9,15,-,TGTGCCAGCAGCTCCCGACTCGAACACCAAGAGACCCAGTACTTC,CASSSRLEHQETQYF
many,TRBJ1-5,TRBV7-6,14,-,TGTGCCAGCAGCTTAACGGATACGTCCCAGCCCCAGCATTTT,CASSLTDTSQPQHF
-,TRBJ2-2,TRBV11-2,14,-,TGTGCCAGCAGCCCGGACAGTGACACCGGGGAGCTGTTTTTT,CASSPDSDTGELFF
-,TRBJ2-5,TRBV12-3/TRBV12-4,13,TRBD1,TGTGCCAGCAACCTCGACAGGGAAGAGACCCAGTACTTC,CASNLDREETQYF
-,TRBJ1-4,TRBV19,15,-,TGTGTCAGTACCGCGGGACTCACACTAATTGAAAAACTGTTTTTT,CVSTAGLTLIEKLFF
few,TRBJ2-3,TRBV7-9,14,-,TGTGCCAGCAGCTTGCAGGACAGCACAGATACGCAGTATTTT,CASSLQDSTDTQYF
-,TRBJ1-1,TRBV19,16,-,TGTGCCAGTAGTACAGGGACGGGTGGCCCGAACACTGAAGCTTTCTTT,CASSTGTGGPNTEAFF
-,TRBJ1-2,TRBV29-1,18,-,TGCAGCGTTGAAGATTTAGGCAGGGAGGGAGGGGGTATCTATGGCTACACCTTC,CSVEDLGREGGGIYGYTF
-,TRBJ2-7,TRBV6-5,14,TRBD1,TGTGCCAGCAGCTTGGCGAACAGGGGCGGCGAGCAGTACTTC,CASSLANRGGEQYF
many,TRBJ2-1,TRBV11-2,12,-,TGTGCCAGCAGCTTAAAGGCCCGTGAGCAGTTCTTC,CASSLKAREQFF
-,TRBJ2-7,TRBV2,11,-,TGTGCCAGCAGCCGGGCTACGGAGCAGTACTTC,CASSRATEQYF
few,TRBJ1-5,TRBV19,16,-,TGTGCCAGTAGTATAGATCCCCGGGCCTACAATCAGCCCCAGCATTTT,CASSIDPRAYNQPQHF
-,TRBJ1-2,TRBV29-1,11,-,TGCAGCGTGGTATGGGGCTATGGCTACACCTTC,CSVVWGYGYTF
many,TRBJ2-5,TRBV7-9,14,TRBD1,TGTGCCAGCAGCATGACAGGGCTTGAAGAGACCCAGTACTTC,CASSMTGLEETQYF
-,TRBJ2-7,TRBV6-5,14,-,TGTGCCAGCAGTTACGGGGGGTCTGACTACGAGCAGTACTTC,CASSYGGSDYEQYF
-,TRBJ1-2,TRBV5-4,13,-,TGTGCCAGCAGCCGGGATGTAGAAGCGGCGGACACCTTC,CASSRDVEAADTF